This is a list of T cell receptor beta chains from one sample in a study of cytomegalovirus exposure and HLA in healthy donors. Only in-frame clones appear in the TCRdb table, and some are missing; sequencing was by immunoSEQ multiplex PCR. The sample holds 130,000 or so clones, 60% to 80% seen once. The material sequenced was PBMCs. The receptors were sampled from a male donor in good health and CMV-seronegative. Both conserved end residues are part of each CDR3. A D gene is named only where the DNA matches it firmly. Size values are once, few and many counts, or a class for expanded clones, and some rows have none.

>TRBV19|TRBJ2-7|-|-
TGTGCCAGTAGTATGGGGAGCAGTTTCCTGGGGACCTACGAGCAGTACTTC
CASSMGSSFLGTYEQYF
>TRBV27|TRBJ1-4|-|-
TGTGCCAGCAGTTTATGGCGGCCAACTAATGAAAAACTGTTTTTT
CASSLWRPTNEKLFF
>TRBV5-6|TRBJ2-1|few|-
TGTGCCAGCAGCTTGATGCTAAGCTCCTACAATGAGCAGTTCTTC
CASSLMLSSYNEQFF
>TRBV19|TRBJ1-2|few|TRBD1
TGTGCCAGTAGAAGACAGGGGGCTAAGAATGGCTACACCTTC
CASRRQGAKNGYTF
>TRBV7-2|TRBJ1-1|-|TRBD1
TGTGCCAGCAGCTCGAGACAGGGAAGTCGGTCGGGAGCTTTCTTT
CASSSRQGSRSGAFF
>TRBV13|TRBJ2-1|-|-
TGTGCCAGCAGTCGAAGCGCGACCACCTACAATGAGCAGTTCTTC
CASSRSATTYNEQFF
>TRBV11-2|TRBJ2-6|-|-
TGTGCCAGCAGCTTAGTAAGTGGGCCAGGGGCCAACGTCCTGACTTTC
CASSLVSGPGANVLTF
>TRBV27|TRBJ2-1|-|TRBD2
TGTGCCAGCAGTTTAGCGGGAGGGTTCAGCAATGAGCAGTTCTTC
CASSLAGGFSNEQFF
>TRBV5-5|TRBJ2-7|-|TRBD2
TGTGCCAGCAGCGGTACGTTAAGCGGGAACAACGAGCAGTACTTC
CASSGTLSGNNEQYF
>TRBV30|TRBJ2-7|-|TRBD2
TGTGCCTGGAAGAGGCTAGCGGGAGCGGCGACCTACGAGCAGTACTTC
CAWKRLAGAATYEQYF
>TRBV27|TRBJ2-3|-|-
TGTGCCAGTAATCTGGCGGGGGCGAGCACAGATACGCAGTATTTT
CASNLAGASTDTQYF
>TRBV2|TRBJ2-1|-|TRBD2
TGTGCCAGCACTAGAGGACTAGCGGGGTACAATGAGCAGTTCTTC
CASTRGLAGYNEQFF
>TRBV14|TRBJ1-4|few|TRBD1
TGTGCCAGCAGCCAACCGACAGGGGGGACTAATGAAAAACTGTTTTTT
CASSQPTGGTNEKLFF
>TRBV28|TRBJ1-5|few|-
TGTGCCAGCAGGGCGGGGGGTAGCAATCAGCCCCAGCATTTT
CASRAGGSNQPQHF